The rows below give T cell receptor beta chains drawn from one sample of a study of T-cell memory formation after mild COVID-19. MiXCR was run by TCRdb on the 5' RACE reads, yielding one entry per CDR3 protein. The sample yields approximately 500,000 distinct CDR3 sequences, around 25% seen once. Sequencing used PBMCs or a T cell subset sorted from them (not recorded which). The receptor set was obtained from an adult woman who had mild COVID-19 (a few samples of this study predate the infection). Cell type and time point are not known. Both conserved end residues are part of each CDR3. Fields, in order: clone size, V gene, J gene, D gene, CDR3 protein, CDR3 DNA. The D gene is left open where the match is weak. Some rows mark clone size as missing; the rest say once, few, many or name a class of expanded clone.

>.|TRBV19|TRBJ2-1|TRBD2
CASSIGGASGRWNEQFF
TGTGCCAGTAGTATTGGGGGGGCTAGCGGGAGGTGGAATGAGCAGTTCTTC
>.|TRBV5-5|TRBJ2-1|TRBD2
CASSPGTSGSGEQFF
TGTGCCAGCAGCCCAGGGACTAGCGGGAGTGGTGAGCAGTTCTTC
>.|TRBV7-9|TRBJ1-3|.
CASSPWTGGNTIYF
TGTGCCAGCAGCCCCTGGACTGGTGGAAACACCATATATTTT
>few|TRBV5-4|TRBJ2-7|.
CASSLSPTSSYEQYF
TGTGCCAGCAGCTTGTCCCCGACTAGCTCCTACGAGCAGTACTTC
>.|TRBV27|TRBJ1-1|.
CASSLGAVVGWGTEAFF
TGTGCCAGCAGTTTAGGAGCGGTGGTAGGGTGGGGGACTGAAGCTTTCTTT
>few|TRBV5-1|TRBJ2-7|TRBD1
CASSSLQGIGIYEQYF
TGCGCCAGCAGCTCCCTACAGGGGATAGGGATCTACGAGCAGTACTTC
>few|TRBV2|TRBJ1-5|.
CASSVRVRQPQHF
TGTGCCAGCAGTGTTCGGGTTCGTCAGCCCCAGCATTTT
>.|TRBV24-1|TRBJ2-2|.
CATRGYTGELFF
TGTGCCACCCGTGGGTACACCGGGGAGCTGTTTTTT
>few|TRBV2|TRBJ1-4|.
CASTGQNEKLFF
TGTGCCAGCACAGGGCAAAATGAAAAACTGTTTTTT
>few|TRBV7-6|TRBJ1-1|.
CASSSSPGLRTEAFF
TGTGCCAGCAGCTCAAGCCCGGGGCTTCGCACTGAAGCTTTCTTT
>few|TRBV7-9|TRBJ2-1|.
CASRNNLGGDEQFF
TGTGCCAGCAGGAACAATTTAGGGGGTGATGAGCAGTTCTTC
>.|TRBV12-3/TRBV12-4|TRBJ1-4|.
CASSSQMREKLFF
TGTGCCAGCAGTTCCCAAATGCGGGAAAAACTGTTTTTT
>many|TRBV5-1|TRBJ2-2|TRBD2
CASRMAGGHTGELFF
TGCGCCAGCAGAATGGCGGGAGGACACACCGGGGAGCTGTTTTTT
>few|TRBV18|TRBJ2-1|.
CASSPGVAVSHEQFF
TGTGCCAGCTCACCAGGGGTAGCCGTATCTCATGAGCAGTTCTTC
>.|TRBV9|TRBJ1-6|.
CASSGPGARNSPLHF
TGTGCCAGCAGCGGACCAGGGGCGAGGAATTCACCCCTCCACTTT
>.|TRBV12-3/TRBV12-4|TRBJ1-5|.
CASSPQPGSYSNQPQHF
TGTGCCAGCAGTCCCCAACCTGGCAGTTATAGCAATCAGCCCCAGCATTTT
>few|TRBV24-1|TRBJ2-1|.
CATSDLTSLGNEQFF
TGTGCCACCAGTGATTTGACATCCCTAGGGAATGAGCAGTTCTTC
>.|TRBV15|TRBJ2-1|.
CATSREPGWRNNEQFF
TGTGCCACCAGCAGAGAACCGGGGTGGCGAAACAATGAGCAGTTCTTC
>few|TRBV30|TRBJ2-5|TRBD1
CAWGQGILETQYF
TGTGCCTGGGGACAGGGAATCTTGGAGACCCAGTACTTC
>.|TRBV4-3|TRBJ2-1|TRBD2
CASSESGRAPYNEQFF
TGCGCCAGCAGCGAGAGCGGGAGGGCCCCCTACAATGAGCAGTTCTTC
>.|TRBV5-5|TRBJ1-2|.
CASSSQGSPYGYTF
TGTGCCAGCAGCTCCCAGGGATCTCCCTATGGCTACACCTTC
>few|TRBV29-1|TRBJ1-3|.
CSVRSPNSGNTIYF
TGCAGCGTTAGGAGTCCAAACTCTGGAAACACCATATATTTT
>.|TRBV2|TRBJ2-7|.
CASSLLMRQGGIF
TGTGCCAGCAGCCTCCTAATGAGGCAGGGAGGAATCTTC
>.|TRBV4-2|TRBJ2-6|TRBD1
CASSQETQGAYGANVLTF
TGTGCCAGCAGCCAAGAAACCCAGGGGGCATATGGGGCCAACGTCCTGACTTTC
>.|TRBV5-1|TRBJ2-2|TRBD2
CASSLFNSSGRTAFRELFF
TGCGCCAGCAGCTTGTTTAACTCTAGCGGGAGGACCGCCTTTAGGGAGCTGTTTTTT
>few|TRBV20-1|TRBJ2-7|TRBD1
CSASGTGRGYEQYF
TGCAGTGCTAGCGGGACAGGGAGAGGGTACGAGCAGTACTTC
>.|TRBV7-2|TRBJ2-5|TRBD2
CASSLVGLAISETQYF
TGTGCCAGCAGCCTCGTGGGACTAGCGATTTCAGAGACCCAGTACTTC
>.|TRBV5-1|TRBJ1-4|TRBD1
CASSFTGAREKLFF
TGCGCCAGCAGCTTTACAGGGGCTCGAGAAAAACTGTTTTTT
>.|TRBV20-1|TRBJ1-2|.
CSAPRTGLYGYTF
TGCAGTGCTCCCCGAACAGGCCTCTATGGCTACACCTTC
>few|TRBV9|TRBJ1-2|.
CASSTVGGGYGYTF
TGTGCCAGCAGCACCGTCGGGGGCGGCTATGGCTACACCTTC
>once|TRBV6-5|TRBJ2-7|TRBD2
CARPGLAGDEQYF
TGTGCCAGACCGGGACTAGCGGGAGACGAGCAGTACTTC
>few|TRBV12-3/TRBV12-4|TRBJ2-1|.
CASSSRPSSYNEQFF
TGTGCCAGCAGTTCTAGGCCGAGCTCCTACAATGAGCAGTTCTTC